The source of this T cell receptor beta chain is a study of blood T cell repertoires in COVID-19. Study in general: Samples of COVID-19 (acute and convalescent) were obtained from the United States, Italy and Spain.

In the authors' workflow: Reference gene primer amplification in the assay estimated nucleated cell counts. Repertoires were generated with immunoSEQ multiplex PCR, while TCRdb's copy carries only in-frame clones and drops some. The D gene and trimming were derived from the DNA, and the V and J assignments and clone size from that table. The sample holds about 160,000 clones, over 80% seen once. Sequenced: peripheral blood. This receptor was obtained from a man between 70 and 80 years old who had recovered from COVID-19.

The CDR3 loop is CASSSQPQSSYNEQFF. The CDR3 coding sequence is TGTGCCAGCAGTTCACAACCACAAAGCTCCTACAATGAGCAGTTCTTC. This chain connects TRBV6-2 or TRBV6-3 to TRBJ2-1, with D unclear. V was clipped by 4 bases and J by 0 bases, with 13 bases between them. This CDR3 region has 16 residues. The germline gives CDR1 MNHEY, CDR2 SVGEGT.